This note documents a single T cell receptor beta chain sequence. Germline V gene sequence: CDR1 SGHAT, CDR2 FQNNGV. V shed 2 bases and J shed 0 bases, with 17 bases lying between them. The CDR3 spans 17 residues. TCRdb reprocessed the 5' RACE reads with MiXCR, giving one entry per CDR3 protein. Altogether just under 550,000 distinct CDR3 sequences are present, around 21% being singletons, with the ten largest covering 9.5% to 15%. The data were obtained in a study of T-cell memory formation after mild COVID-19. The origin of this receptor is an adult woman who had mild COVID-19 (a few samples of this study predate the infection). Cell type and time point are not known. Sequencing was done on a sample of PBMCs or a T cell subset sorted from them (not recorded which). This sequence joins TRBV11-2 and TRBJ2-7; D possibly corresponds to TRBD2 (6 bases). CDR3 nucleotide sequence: TGTGCCAGCAGCTTATACGGGACTCACGTCTCCTCCTACGAGCAGTACTTC. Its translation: CASSLYGTHVSSYEQYF.